This T cell receptor beta chain was captured in a study of T cells in Graves' hyperthyroidism and ophthalmopathy. From germline, CDR1 is DFQATT and CDR2 SNEGSKA (reference sequence). V was clipped by 2 bases and J by 7 bases; unmatched bases: 4. The CDR3 contains 14 residues. Study findings and constraints: Most thyroid clonotypes expanded above 0.001 appeared in blood too. From stable hyperthyroidism, ophthalmopathy was separated by a 13 V-J model.

This clonotype appeared many times. What it binds is unknown. Individuals with ophthalmopathy presented a Clinical Activity Score of at least 3, a NOSPECS grade of at least 4 and a duration under 3 months. Exclusion followed for patients with uncontrolled infection, other autoimmune disease, pregnancy or lactation. Using RNA transcripts as the source, TCR beta CDR3 regions were amplified. In the first-round RT-PCR of the TCR CDR3, the HTBI primer set was used. One entry per CDR3 protein results from TCRdb running MiXCR on the multiplex PCR reads. In the table there are 400,000 or so distinct CDR3 sequences, around 15% of which are singletons.

The chain is built from TRBV20-1 and TRBJ2-1, with TRBD2 identical over 11 bases. This clonotype was obtained from a man over 45 with Graves' ophthalmopathy. Sequenced input: blood. The CDR3 sequence is CSARPGLAANEQFF. The CDR3 DNA reads TGCAGTGCTAGACCGGGACTAGCGGCGAATGAGCAGTTCTTC.